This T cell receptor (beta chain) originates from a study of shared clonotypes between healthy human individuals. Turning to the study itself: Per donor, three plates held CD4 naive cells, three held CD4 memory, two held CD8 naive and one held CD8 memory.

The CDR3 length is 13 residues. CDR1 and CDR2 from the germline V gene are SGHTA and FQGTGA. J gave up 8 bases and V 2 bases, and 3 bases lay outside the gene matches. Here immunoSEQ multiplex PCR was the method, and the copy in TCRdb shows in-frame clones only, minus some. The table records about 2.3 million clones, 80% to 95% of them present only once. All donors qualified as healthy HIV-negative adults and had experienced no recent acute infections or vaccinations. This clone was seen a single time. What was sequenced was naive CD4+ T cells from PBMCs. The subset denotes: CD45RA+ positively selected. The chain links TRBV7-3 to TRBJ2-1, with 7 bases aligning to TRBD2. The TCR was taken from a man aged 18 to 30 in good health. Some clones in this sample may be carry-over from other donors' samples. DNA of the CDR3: TGTGCCAGCAGCTTACTAGCGGTTGATGAGCAGTTCTTC. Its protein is CASSLLAVDEQFF.